This TCR beta chain was retrieved from a study of CD8 T cells in ankylosing spondylitis. This clonotype was seen ten or more times. CDR3 length: 14 amino acids. Germline trimming cut 9 bases from V and 0 bases from J; bases unmatched to any gene: 4. CDR1 is ENHRY, CDR2 SYGVKD, per germline. TCRdb recomputed calls from the 5' RACE reads with MiXCR, one row per CDR3 protein. The data hold 200,000 to 300,000 distinct CDR3 sequences, with more than 9% observed a single time. V is TRBV10-3 and J is TRBJ2-2; 7 bases align to TRBD1. This sequence was found in a male donor with ankylosing spondylitis or in good health (not recorded which). Material for sequencing was blood, either unsorted or a sorted T cell fraction (not recorded which). The CDR3 nucleotides are TGTGCCATTAGGACAGGATCGAACACCGGGGAGCTGTTTTTT. The encoded protein is CAIRTGSNTGELFF.